This T cell receptor (beta chain) derives from a study of T cell repertoires in cytomegalovirus infection. Study outcomes and limitations: HLA-C-restricted CMV clonotypes gave the most frequent clonotype in two of eight donors. Cumulated frequencies of public TCR beta families served to identify carriers of CMV plus the relevant HLA.

Trimming took off 5 bases at V and 3 bases at J, with 11 bases between the two ends. This CDR3 has 14 amino acids. Germline CDR1 SGHTA, CDR2 FQGNSA. This clonotype was counted many times. Its antigen is not identified. TCRdb re-analysed the reads in MiXCR, keeping a single row per CDR3 protein. This table has hundreds of thousands of distinct CDR3 sequences, roughly 24% appearing once. This TCR was sampled from a human donor in good health (CMV status not recorded). Some clones in this sample may be carry-over from other donors' samples. Sequenced material: CD8+ T cells from PBMCs. The chain recombines TRBV7-2 with TRBJ1-5; maybe TRBD1 (6 bases). Here the CDR3 reads CASSDGTINQPQHF. Written as DNA, the CDR3 is TGTGCCAGCAGCGACGGGACAATCAATCAGCCCCAGCATTTT.